This T cell receptor (beta chain) is from a study of human thymus T cells. Study observations and caveats: Related research found strongly overlapping thymic repertoires in unrelated individuals. An apparent bias in V and J gene usage was seen in thymic and blood repertoires.

Only in-frame clones appear in the TCRdb table, and some are missing; sequencing was by immunoSEQ multiplex PCR. Of more than 70,000 clones in the sample, 90% to 97% were seen once. Notes on this clone: Its antigen remains unknown.

The study used thymus tissue resected during corrective heart surgery. Healthy Finnish infants undergoing corrective surgery for congenital heart defects were used as donors. Germline V gene data show CDR1 as LNHDA and CDR2 as SQIVND (reference sequence). The CDR3 spans 14 residues. V dropped 3 bases and J dropped 6 bases, with 14 bases sitting between them. The source is a boy in the first two years of life with a congenital heart defect but otherwise immunologically healthy. V gene TRBV19 combines with J gene TRBJ1-1, with D perhaps matching TRBD1 (6 bases). Sequenced: thymus tissue. CDR3 DNA sequence: TGTGCCAGTAGTATTCAGGGGCCTCCGCCTGAAGCTTTCTTT. Encoded protein: CASSIQGPPPEAFF.